The clone carrying this T cell receptor (beta chain) was observed a few times. Its antigen is not known. PCR was performed using 60 Vbeta and 13 Jbeta primers. TCRdb's table, derived via immunoSEQ multiplex PCR, lists solely in-frame clones and lacks some. The sample has fewer than 95,000 clones, roughly 63% seen once. These data originate in a study of cytomegalovirus exposure and HLA in healthy donors. Overall study context: Inside one of the first data releases sat about 85 million unique TCRs taken from HLA-typed donors.

Donors likely had unrecorded immune exposures despite being nominally healthy when sampled. The junction had 12 bases not matched to a gene; V was cut back by 4 bases and J by 3 bases. CDR3 length: 17 residues. CDR1 and CDR2 from the germline V gene are SGHTS and YDEGEE. Study conclusions and caveats: The listing of about 150 TCR beta chains classed them as cytomegalovirus-associated.

The rearrangement uses TRBV5-8 and TRBJ1-5; 8 nucleotides match TRBD1. The sample comprised PBMCs. This receptor was identified in a woman aged 30 to 39 in good health and CMV-seronegative. The CDR3 DNA reads as TGTGCCAGCAGCATAACGACAGGGGCCTCACACAATCAGCCCCAGCATTTT. Amino acid sequence: CASSITTGASHNQPQHF.